Sequencing of this TCR beta chain was carried out in a study of T-cell memory formation after mild COVID-19. The CDR3 has 15 residues. Trimming took 2 bases from V and 0 from J, leaving 8 bases between them. TCRdb reanalysed the 5' RACE reads using MiXCR and keeps one entry per CDR3 protein. The data show about 150,000 distinct CDR3 sequences, with 30% to 35% seen just once and 9.5% to 15% held by the top ten. This clonotype originated in an adult woman who had mild COVID-19 (a few samples of this study predate the infection). Cell type and time point are not known. V gene TRBV12-3 or TRBV12-4 combines with J gene TRBJ2-1; D gene uncertain. Material: PBMCs or a T cell subset sorted from them (not recorded which). Written as DNA, the CDR3 is TGTGCCAGCAGTTTAAGGGAAAGCTCCTACAATGAGCAGTTCTTC. Translation gives CASSLRESSYNEQFF.